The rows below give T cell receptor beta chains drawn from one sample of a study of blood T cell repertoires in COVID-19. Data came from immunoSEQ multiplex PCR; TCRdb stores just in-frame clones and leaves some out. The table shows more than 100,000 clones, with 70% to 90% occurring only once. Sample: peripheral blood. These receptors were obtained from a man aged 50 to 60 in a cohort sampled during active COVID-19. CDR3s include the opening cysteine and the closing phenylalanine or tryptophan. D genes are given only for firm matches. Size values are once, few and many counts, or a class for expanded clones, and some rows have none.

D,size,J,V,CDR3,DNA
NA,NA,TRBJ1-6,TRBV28,CASSSGGNSYNSPLHF,TGTGCCAGCAGTTCGGGCGGGAACTCCTATAATTCACCCCTCCACTTT
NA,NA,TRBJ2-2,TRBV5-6,CASSLTGDSDTGELFF,TGTGCCAGCAGCCTCACAGGGGACTCGGACACCGGGGAGCTGTTTTTT
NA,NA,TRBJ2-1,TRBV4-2,CASSPARRGHPSSHSYNEQFF,TGTGCCAGCAGCCCGGCCCGGCGGGGGCACCCTTCTTCTCACTCCTACAATGAGCAGTTCTTC
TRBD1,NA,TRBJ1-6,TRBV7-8,CASSLDRGNSPLHF,TGTGCCAGCAGCCTGGACAGGGGGAATTCACCCCTCCACTTT
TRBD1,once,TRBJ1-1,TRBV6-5,CAIKDRGGNTEAFF,TGTGCCATAAAAGACAGGGGGGGAAACACTGAAGCTTTCTTT
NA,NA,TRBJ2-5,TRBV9,CASSGTTRGETQYF,TGTGCCAGCAGCGGAACGACTAGGGGAGAGACCCAGTACTTC
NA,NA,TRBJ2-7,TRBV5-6,CASSSGHEQYF,TGTGCCAGCAGCTCAGGCCACGAGCAGTACTTC
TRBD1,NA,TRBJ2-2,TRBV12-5,CASGHGAGGTGELFF,TGTGCTAGTGGCCATGGTGCAGGGGGCACCGGGGAGCTGTTTTTT
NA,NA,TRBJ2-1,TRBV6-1,CASSEQGSSYNEQFF,TGTGCCAGCAGTGAGCAGGGAAGCTCCTACAATGAGCAGTTCTTC
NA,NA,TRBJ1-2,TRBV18,CASSPTREGLGYTF,TGTGCCAGCTCACCAACCAGGGAGGGGCTTGGCTACACCTTC
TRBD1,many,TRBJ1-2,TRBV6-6,CASSRTGGDYGYTF,TGTGCCAGCAGTCGGACAGGGGGCGACTATGGCTACACCTTC
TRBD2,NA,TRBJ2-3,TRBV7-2,CASSGAGGEDTQYF,TGTGCCAGCAGCGGAGCGGGGGGGGAAGATACGCAGTATTTT
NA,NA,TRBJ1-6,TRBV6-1,CASSEEVGGKNSYNSPLHF,TGTGCCAGCAGTGAAGAGGTCGGGGGGAAGAACTCCTATAATTCACCCCTCCACTTT
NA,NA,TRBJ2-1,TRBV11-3,CASSLGVGGGNEQFF,TGTGCCAGCAGCTTAGGGGTGGGAGGGGGTAATGAGCAGTTCTTC
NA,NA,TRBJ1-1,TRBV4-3,CASSPKGGTEAFF,TGCGCCAGCAGCCCTAAAGGGGGCACTGAAGCTTTCTTT
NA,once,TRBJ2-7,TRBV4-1,CASSRDGLSYEQYF,TGCGCCAGCAGTAGAGACGGACTCTCCTACGAGCAGTACTTC
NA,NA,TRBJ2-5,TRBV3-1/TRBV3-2,CASSHTGRYQETQYF,TGTGCCAGCAGCCACACGGGTCGATACCAAGAGACCCAGTACTTC
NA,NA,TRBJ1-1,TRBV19,CASSIARVNTEAFF,TGTGCCAGTAGTATAGCTCGGGTGAACACTGAAGCTTTCTTT
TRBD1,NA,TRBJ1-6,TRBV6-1,CASRERGRQGGNSPLHF,TGTGCCAGCAGAGAAAGGGGGCGGCAGGGCGGCAATTCACCCCTCCACTTT
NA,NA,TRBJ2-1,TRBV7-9,CASRLKDRLHNEQFF,TGTGCCAGCAGGCTTAAAGACAGACTTCACAATGAGCAGTTCTTC
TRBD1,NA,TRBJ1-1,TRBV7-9,CASSRDRGHTEAFF,TGTGCCAGCAGCCGGGACAGGGGGCACACTGAAGCTTTCTTT
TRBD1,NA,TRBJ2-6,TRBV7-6,CASSRDRAGANVLTF,TGTGCCAGCAGCCGGGACAGGGCCGGGGCCAACGTCCTGACTTTC
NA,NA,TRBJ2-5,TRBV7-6,CASSSPGTPWETQYF,TGTGCCAGCAGCTCCCCGGGGACACCGTGGGAGACCCAGTACTTC
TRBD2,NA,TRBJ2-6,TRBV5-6,CASASAGGPGGANVLTF,TGTGCCAGCGCTTCAGCGGGGGGGCCAGGTGGGGCCAACGTCCTGACTTTC
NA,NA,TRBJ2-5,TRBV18,CASSPPRAYQETQYF,TGTGCCAGCTCACCACCGAGGGCGTACCAAGAGACCCAGTACTTC
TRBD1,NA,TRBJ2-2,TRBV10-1,CASSRGQNTGELFF,TGCGCCAGCAGCAGGGGGCAGAACACCGGGGAGCTGTTTTTT
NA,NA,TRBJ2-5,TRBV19,CASSAGSYETQYF,TGTGCCAGTAGTGCGGGTTCGTACGAGACCCAGTACTTC
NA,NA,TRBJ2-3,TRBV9,CASSVVQGSPDTQYF,TGTGCCAGCAGCGTAGTCCAGGGAAGCCCAGATACGCAGTATTTT
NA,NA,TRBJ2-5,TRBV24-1,CATSDFPTGGQETQYF,TGTGCCACCAGTGATTTCCCAACAGGTGGGCAAGAGACCCAGTACTTC
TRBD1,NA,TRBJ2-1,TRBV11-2,CASSTFGQGGFNNEQFF,TGTGCCAGCAGCACATTCGGACAGGGCGGATTCAACAATGAGCAGTTCTTC
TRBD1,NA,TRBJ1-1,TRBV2,CASSPGQTNTEAFF,TGTGCCAGCAGTCCGGGACAGACGAACACTGAAGCTTTCTTT
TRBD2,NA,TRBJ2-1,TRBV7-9,CASSFSGVSYNEQFF,TGTGCCAGCAGCTTTAGCGGGGTGTCCTACAATGAGCAGTTCTTC
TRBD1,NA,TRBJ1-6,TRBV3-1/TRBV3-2,CASSRPTGGTVNSPLHF,TGTGCCAGCAGCCGCCCGACAGGGGGCACAGTGAATTCACCCCTCCACTTT
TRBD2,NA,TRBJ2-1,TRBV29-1,CSVSQTSGGAGEQFF,TGCAGCGTTTCCCAGACTAGCGGGGGGGCAGGTGAGCAGTTCTTC
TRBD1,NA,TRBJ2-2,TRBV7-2,CASSWDRDLWSTGELFF,TGTGCCAGCAGCTGGGACAGGGACCTCTGGAGCACCGGGGAGCTGTTTTTT
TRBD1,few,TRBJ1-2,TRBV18,CASSPGQGAGYF,TGTGCCAGCTCACCAGGACAGGGAGCAGGATACTTC
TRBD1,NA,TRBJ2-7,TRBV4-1,CASSSTPGDSFYEQYF,TGCGCCAGCAGCTCAACTCCTGGGGACAGCTTTTACGAGCAGTACTTC
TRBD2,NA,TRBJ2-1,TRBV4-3,CASSKLAGGGHEQFF,TGCGCCAGCAGCAAACTAGCGGGGGGGGGACATGAGCAGTTCTTC
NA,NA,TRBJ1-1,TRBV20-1,CSASIRETEAFF,TGCAGTGCTAGTATCCGAGAAACTGAAGCTTTCTTT
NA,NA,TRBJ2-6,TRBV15,CATSRDGGTAYSGANVLTF,TGTGCCACCAGCAGAGATGGGGGGACTGCTTACTCTGGGGCCAACGTCCTGACTTTC
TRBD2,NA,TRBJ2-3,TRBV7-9,CASSRPSGGSDTQYF,TGTGCCAGCAGCAGGCCTAGCGGGGGATCGGATACGCAGTATTTT
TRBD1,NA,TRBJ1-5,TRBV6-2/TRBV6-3,CASSRDRGPGDQPQHF,TGTGCCAGCAGCCGAGACAGGGGGCCTGGGGATCAGCCCCAGCATTTT
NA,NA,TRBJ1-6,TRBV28,CASMNRDFSGNSPLHF,TGTGCCAGTATGAACCGGGACTTCTCGGGCAATTCACCCCTCCACTTT
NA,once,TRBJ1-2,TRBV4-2,CASSQDFTDYGYTF,TGTGCCAGCAGCCAAGATTTTACAGACTATGGCTACACCTTC
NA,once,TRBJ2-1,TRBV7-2,CASSLEPANEQFF,TGTGCCAGCAGCTTAGAACCAGCGAATGAGCAGTTCTTC
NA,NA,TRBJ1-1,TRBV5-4,CASSLRGSKVTEAFF,TGTGCCAGCAGCTTGAGGGGGTCAAAAGTAACTGAAGCTTTCTTT
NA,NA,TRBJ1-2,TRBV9,CASSVGSGANYGYTF,TGTGCCAGCAGCGTAGGATCCGGGGCTAACTATGGCTACACCTTC
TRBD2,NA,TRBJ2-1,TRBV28,CASRGGGAAEQFF,TGTGCCAGCAGGGGCGGGGGGGCCGCTGAGCAGTTCTTC